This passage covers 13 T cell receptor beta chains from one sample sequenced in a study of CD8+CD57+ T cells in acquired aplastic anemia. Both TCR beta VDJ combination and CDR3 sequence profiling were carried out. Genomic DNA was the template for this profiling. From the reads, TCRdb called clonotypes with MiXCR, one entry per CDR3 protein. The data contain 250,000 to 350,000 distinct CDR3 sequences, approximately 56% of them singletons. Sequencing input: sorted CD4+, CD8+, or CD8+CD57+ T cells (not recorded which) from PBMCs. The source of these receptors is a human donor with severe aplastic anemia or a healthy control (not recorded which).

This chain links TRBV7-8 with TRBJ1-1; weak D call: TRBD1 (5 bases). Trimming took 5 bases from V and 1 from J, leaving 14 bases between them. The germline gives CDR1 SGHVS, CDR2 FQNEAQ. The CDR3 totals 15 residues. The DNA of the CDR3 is TGTGCCAGCAGCCTCAGGAGGGGTCGGAACACTGAAGCTTTCTTT. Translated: CASSLRRGRNTEAFF.

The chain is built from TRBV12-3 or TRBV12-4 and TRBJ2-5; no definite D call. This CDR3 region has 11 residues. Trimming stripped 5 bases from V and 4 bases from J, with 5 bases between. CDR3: CASSTSETQYF. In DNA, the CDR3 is TGTGCCAGCAGTACTTCAGAGACCCAGTACTTC.

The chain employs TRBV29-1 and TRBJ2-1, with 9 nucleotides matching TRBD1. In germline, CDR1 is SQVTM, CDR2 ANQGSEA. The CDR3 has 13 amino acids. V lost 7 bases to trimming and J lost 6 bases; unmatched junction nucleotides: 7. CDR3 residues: CSATGTGFNEQFF. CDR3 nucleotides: TGCAGCGCTACCGGGACAGGGTTCAATGAGCAGTTCTTC.

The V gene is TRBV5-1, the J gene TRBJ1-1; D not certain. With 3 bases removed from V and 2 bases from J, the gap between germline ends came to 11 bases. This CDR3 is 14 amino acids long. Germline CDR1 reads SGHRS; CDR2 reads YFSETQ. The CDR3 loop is CASSYQDLNTEAFF. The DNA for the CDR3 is TGCGCCAGCAGCTATCAAGACTTAAACACTGAAGCTTTCTTT. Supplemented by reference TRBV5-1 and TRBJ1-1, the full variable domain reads KAGVTQTPRYLIKTRGQQVTLSCSPISGHRSVSWYQQTPGQGLQFLFEYFSETQRNKGNFPGRFSGRQFSNSRSEMNVSTLELGDSALYLCASSYQDLNTEAFFGQGTRLTVV.

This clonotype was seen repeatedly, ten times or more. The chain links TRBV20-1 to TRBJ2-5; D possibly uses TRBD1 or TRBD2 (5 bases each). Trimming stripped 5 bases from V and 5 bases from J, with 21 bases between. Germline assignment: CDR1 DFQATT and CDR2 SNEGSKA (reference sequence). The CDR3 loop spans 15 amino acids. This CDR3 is CSASTVRGTGETQYF. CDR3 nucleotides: TGCAGTGCTTCGACAGTCCGGGGAACGGGGGAGACCCAGTACTTC.

The CDR3 sequence: CASSLRTSDEQYF. In DNA, the CDR3 is TGCGCCAGCAGCTTGCGGACTAGCGACGAGCAGTACTTC. The V gene is TRBV5-1, the J gene TRBJ2-7; 9 bases are shared with TRBD2. The CDR3 length is 13 residues. In germline, CDR1 is SGHRS, CDR2 YFSETQ. Trimming cost V 1 base and J 5 bases; bases outside gene matches: 1.

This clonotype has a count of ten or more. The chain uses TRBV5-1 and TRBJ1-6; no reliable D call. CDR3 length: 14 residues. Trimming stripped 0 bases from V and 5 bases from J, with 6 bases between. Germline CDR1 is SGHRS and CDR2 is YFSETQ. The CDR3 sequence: CASSLDADNSPLHF. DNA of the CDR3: TGCGCCAGCAGCTTGGACGCCGATAATTCACCCCTCCACTTT.

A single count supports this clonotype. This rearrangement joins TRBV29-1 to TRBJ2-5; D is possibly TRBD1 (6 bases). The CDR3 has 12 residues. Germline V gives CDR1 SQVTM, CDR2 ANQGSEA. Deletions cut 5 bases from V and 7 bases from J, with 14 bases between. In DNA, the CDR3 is TGCAGCGTTATACAGGGTGGGGGGACCCAGTACTTC. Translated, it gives CSVIQGGGTQYF. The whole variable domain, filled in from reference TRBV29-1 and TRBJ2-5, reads SAVISQKPSRDICQRGTSLTIQCQVDSQVTMMFWYRQQPGQSLTLIATANQGSEATYESGFVIDKFPISRPNLTFSTLTVSNMSPEDSSIYLCSVIQGGGTQYFGPGTRLLVL.

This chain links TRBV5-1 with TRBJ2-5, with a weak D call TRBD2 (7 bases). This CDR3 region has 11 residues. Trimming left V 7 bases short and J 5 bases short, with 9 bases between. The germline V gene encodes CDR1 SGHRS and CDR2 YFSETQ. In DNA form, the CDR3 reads TGCGCCAGCGAGGGGGGGGAGACCCAGTACTTC. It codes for CASEGGETQYF.

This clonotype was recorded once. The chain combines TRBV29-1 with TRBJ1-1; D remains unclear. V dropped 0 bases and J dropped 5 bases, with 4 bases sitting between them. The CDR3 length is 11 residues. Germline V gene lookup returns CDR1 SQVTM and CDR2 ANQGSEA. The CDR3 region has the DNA TGCAGCGTTGAAGAGGGGACTGAAGCTTTCTTT. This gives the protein CSVEEGTEAFF.

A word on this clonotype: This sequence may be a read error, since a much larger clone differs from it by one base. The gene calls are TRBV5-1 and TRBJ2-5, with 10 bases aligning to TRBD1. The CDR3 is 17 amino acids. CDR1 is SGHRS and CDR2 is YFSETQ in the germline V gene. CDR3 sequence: CASSLGPPGQGQGTQYF. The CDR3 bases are TGCGCCAGCAGCTTAGGGCCCCCGGGACAGGGGCAAGGGACCCAGTACTTC.

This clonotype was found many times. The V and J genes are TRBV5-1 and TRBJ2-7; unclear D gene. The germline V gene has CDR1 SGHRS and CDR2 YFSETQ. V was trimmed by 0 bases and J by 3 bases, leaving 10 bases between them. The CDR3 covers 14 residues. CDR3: CASSLAQVYYEQYF. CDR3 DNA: TGCGCCAGCAGCTTGGCCCAGGTCTACTACGAGCAGTACTTC.

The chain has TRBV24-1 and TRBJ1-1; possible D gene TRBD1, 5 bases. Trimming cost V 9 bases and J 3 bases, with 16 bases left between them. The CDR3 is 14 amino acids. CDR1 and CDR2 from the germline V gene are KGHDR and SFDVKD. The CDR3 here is CATEGGGGDTEAFF. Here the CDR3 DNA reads TGTGCCACCGAAGGTGGGGGTGGAGACACTGAAGCTTTCTTT.